The entry below gives a single T cell receptor beta chain sequence along with its context. What antigen it recognizes has not been identified. There are no base qualities to consult, and no much larger clone falls within one base. Libraries came from the immunoSEQ multiplex PCR assay. TCRdb's version of the immuneACCESS table is confined to in-frame rearrangements and falls short of the full clone set. An unresolved V gene accounts for under half of the shortfall where checked; the remainder is of unknown origin. The sample table shows some 120,000 clones, and around 90% are seen once. Of the sample, roughly 2.5% is held by the ten largest clones. The data were taken from a study of control samples from healthy donors and cancer patients (dated by TCRdb to about 2020). The CDR3, cysteine through phenylalanine, is 13 amino acids long. CDR3 DNA only is kept here, 39 bases in frame from base 1. The junction carries 8 bases between V and J, which are trimmed by 4 bases and 2 bases respectively. From the germline V gene (reference sequence), CDR1 is LGHDT and CDR2 is YNNKEL.

The chain employs TRBV3-1 (or the pseudogene TRBV3-2) and TRBJ1-1; TRBD1 is possibly the D segment (5 matching bases). The receptor was derived from a young man in good health. The source material was blood. The sequenced DNA is TGTGCCAGCAGCCTACAGGTTAACACTGAAGCTTTCTTT. This encodes CASSLQVNTEAFF.